This record concerns one T cell receptor (beta chain) sequence. Its antigen remains unidentified. Time point reported: cycle 4 day 1 (C4D1), after 5 to 7 weeks of nivolumab. Autologous stem cell transplantation was followed by relapse in every patient, and brentuximab vedotin exposure varied. Patients showed best responses of complete response, partial response or progressive disease. Method: immunoSEQ multiplex PCR; TCRdb's copy keeps in-frame clones and lacks some. The repertoire consists of about 27,000 clones, with over 60% occurring once and the leading ten covering 3.5% to 4.5%. These data come from a study of PD-1 blockade in classical Hodgkin lymphoma. General study points: Whereas CD4+ TCR diversity had risen significantly by C4D1, CD8+ TCR diversity had not. Complete responders started with a diversity level that resembled newly diagnosed patients at baseline.

This CDR3 region has 9 residues. V was trimmed by 11 bases and J by 10 bases, leaving 11 bases between them. Germline CDR1 is ENHRY and CDR2 is SYGVKD. The sequence was collected from a human donor with classical Hodgkin lymphoma. This rearrangement joins TRBV10-3 to TRBJ1-2; D remains ambiguous. Sequencing was performed on peripheral blood mononuclear cells (PBMCs), taken before the fourth cycle of nivolumab. The chain's CDR3 is CAPRDDYTF. Here the CDR3 DNA reads TGTGCCCCAAGAGACGACTACACCTTC.